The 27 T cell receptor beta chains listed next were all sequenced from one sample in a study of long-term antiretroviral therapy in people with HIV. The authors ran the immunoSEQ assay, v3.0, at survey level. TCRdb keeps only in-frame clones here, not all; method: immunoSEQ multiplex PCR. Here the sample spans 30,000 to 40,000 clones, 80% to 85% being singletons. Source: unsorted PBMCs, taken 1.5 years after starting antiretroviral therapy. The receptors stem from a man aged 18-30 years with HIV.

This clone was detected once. This chain's CDR3 is CASSIEGTSNQPQHF. CDR3 sequence (DNA): TGTGCCAGCAGCATCGAAGGGACTAGCAATCAGCCCCAGCATTTT. The J gene is TRBJ1-5, the V gene TRBV7-8; possibly TRBD1 for D (5 bases). V lost 5 bases to trimming and J lost 0 bases, with 11 bases between them. Germline lookup yields CDR1 SGHVS and CDR2 FQNEAQ. The CDR3 length is 15 residues.

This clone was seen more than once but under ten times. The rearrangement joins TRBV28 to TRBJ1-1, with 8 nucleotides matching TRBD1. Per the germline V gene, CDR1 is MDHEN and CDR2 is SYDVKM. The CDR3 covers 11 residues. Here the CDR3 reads CVTQGGSEAFF. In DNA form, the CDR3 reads TGTGTGACACAGGGGGGATCTGAAGCTTTCTTT.

The CDR3 is CASSQESRANTEAFF. CDR3 bases: TGCGCCAGCAGCCAAGAATCGCGGGCGAACACTGAAGCTTTCTTT. J is TRBJ1-1 and V is TRBV4-3; no clear D. The CDR3 has 15 residues. Trimming took off 0 bases at V and 1 base at J, with 9 bases between the two ends. Germline V gene lookup returns CDR1 LGHNA and CDR2 YSLEER.

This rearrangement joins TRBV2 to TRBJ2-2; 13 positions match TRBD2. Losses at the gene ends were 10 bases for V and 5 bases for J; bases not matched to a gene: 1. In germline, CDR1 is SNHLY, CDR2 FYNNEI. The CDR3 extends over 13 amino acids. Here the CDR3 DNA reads TGTGCCATACTAGCGGGAGGGACCGGGGAGCTGTTTTTT. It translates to CAILAGGTGELFF. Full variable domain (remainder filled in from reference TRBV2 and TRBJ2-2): EPEVTQTPSHQVTQMGQEVILRCVPISNHLYFYWYRQILGQKVEFLVSFYNNEISEKSEIFDDQFSVERPDGSNFTLKIRSTKLEDSAMYFCAILAGGTGELFFGEGSRLTVL.

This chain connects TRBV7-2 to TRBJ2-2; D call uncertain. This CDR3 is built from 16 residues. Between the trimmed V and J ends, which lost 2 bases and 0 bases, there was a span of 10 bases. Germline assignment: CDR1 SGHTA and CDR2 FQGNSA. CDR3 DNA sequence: TGTGCCAGCAGCTTACCCCATGCCGCGAACACCGGGGAGCTGTTTTTT. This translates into CASSLPHAANTGELFF.

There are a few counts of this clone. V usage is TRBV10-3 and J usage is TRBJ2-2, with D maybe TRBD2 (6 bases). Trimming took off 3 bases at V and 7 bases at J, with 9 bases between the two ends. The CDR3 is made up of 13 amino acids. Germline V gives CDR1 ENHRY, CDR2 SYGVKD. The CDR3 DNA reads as TGTGCCATCAGTGAATCGGGGGACGGGGAGCTGTTTTTT. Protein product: CAISESGDGELFF.

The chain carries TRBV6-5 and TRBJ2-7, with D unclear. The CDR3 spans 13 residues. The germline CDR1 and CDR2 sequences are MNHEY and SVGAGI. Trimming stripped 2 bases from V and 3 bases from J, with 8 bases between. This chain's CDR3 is CASSYLDGYEQYF. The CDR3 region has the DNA TGTGCCAGCAGTTACCTAGACGGCTACGAGCAGTACTTC.

The CDR3 DNA reads as TGTGCCAGCAGCTTTGACGGCTCGTTTTATCCCTACGAGCAGTACTTC. It translates to CASSFDGSFYPYEQYF. V is TRBV11-2 and J is TRBJ2-7; the D is unclear. V gave up 3 bases and J gave up 2 bases, with 17 bases separating them. Germline assignment: CDR1 SGHAT and CDR2 FQNNGV. This CDR3 is 16 amino acids long.

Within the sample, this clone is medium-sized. CDR3 sequence: CASSLIGDTQYF. The DNA for the CDR3 is TGTGCCAGCAGTCTTATCGGGGATACGCAGTATTTT. The J gene is TRBJ2-3, the V gene TRBV27, with no clear D. Germline-derived CDR1 and CDR2 are MNHEY and SMNVEV (reference sequence). V lost 5 bases and J 6 bases, leaving 9 bases between the germline ends. The CDR3 runs to 12 residues.

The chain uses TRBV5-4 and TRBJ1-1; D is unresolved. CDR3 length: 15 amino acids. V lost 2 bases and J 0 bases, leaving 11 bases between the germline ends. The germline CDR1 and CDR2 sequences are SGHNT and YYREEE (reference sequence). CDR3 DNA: TGTGCCAGCAGCTTAACCGAGAGGTTGAACACTGAAGCTTTCTTT. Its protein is CASSLTERLNTEAFF.

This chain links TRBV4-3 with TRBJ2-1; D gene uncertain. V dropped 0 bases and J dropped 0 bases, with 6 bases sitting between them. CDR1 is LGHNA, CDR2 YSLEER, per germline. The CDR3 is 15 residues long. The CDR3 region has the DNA TGCGCCAGCAGCCAAGACTACAGCTCCTACAATGAGCAGTTCTTC. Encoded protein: CASSQDYSSYNEQFF.

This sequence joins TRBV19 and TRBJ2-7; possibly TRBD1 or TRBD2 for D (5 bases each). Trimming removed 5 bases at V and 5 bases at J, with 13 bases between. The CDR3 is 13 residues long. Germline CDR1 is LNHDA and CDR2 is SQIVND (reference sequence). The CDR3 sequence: CASSPRGSNEQYF. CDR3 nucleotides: TGTGCCAGTAGTCCGAGGGGTTCCAACGAGCAGTACTTC. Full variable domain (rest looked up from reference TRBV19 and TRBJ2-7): DGGITQSPKYLFRKEGQNVTLSCEQNLNHDAMYWYRQDPGQGLRLIYYSQIVNDFQKGDIAEGYSVSREKKESFPLTVTSAQKNPTAFYLCASSPRGSNEQYFGPGTRLTVT.

The DNA of the CDR3 is TGCGCCAGCAGCTTGGAGGGCAGTCACACAGATACGCAGTATTTT. Residues: CASSLEGSHTDTQYF. The chain carries TRBV5-1 and TRBJ2-3; no clear D gene. Germline CDR1 and CDR2: SGHRS and YFSETQ. This CDR3 is 15 amino acids long. V lost 0 bases and J lost 2, with 10 bases in between.

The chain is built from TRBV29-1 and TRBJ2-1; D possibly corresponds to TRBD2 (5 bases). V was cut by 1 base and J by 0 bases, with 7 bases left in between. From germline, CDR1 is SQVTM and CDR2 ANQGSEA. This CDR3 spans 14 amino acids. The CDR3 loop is CSVEVASSYNEQFF. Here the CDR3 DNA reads TGCAGCGTTGAAGTAGCGAGCTCCTACAATGAGCAGTTCTTC.

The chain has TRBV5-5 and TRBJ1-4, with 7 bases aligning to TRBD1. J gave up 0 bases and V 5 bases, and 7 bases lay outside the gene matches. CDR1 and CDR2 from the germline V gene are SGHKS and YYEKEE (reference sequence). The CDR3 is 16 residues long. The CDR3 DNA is TGTGCCAGCAGACCGGGGACAGCCACAACTAATGAAAAACTGTTTTTT. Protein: CASRPGTATTNEKLFF.

CDR3 amino acids: CASSGSVGQETQYF. CDR3 DNA: TGTGCCAGCAGTGGGAGCGTGGGGCAAGAGACCCAGTACTTC. This chain joins TRBV6-6 and TRBJ2-5, with D possibly being TRBD2 (5 bases). V was shortened by 5 bases and J by 2 bases, with 12 bases between the two germline ends. This CDR3 contains 14 residues. Germline V gene data show CDR1 as MNHNY and CDR2 as SVGAGI (reference sequence).

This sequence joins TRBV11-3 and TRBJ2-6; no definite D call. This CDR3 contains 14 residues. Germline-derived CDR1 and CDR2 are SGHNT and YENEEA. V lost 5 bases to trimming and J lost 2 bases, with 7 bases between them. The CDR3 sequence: CASSPTAGANVLTF. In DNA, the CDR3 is TGTGCCAGCAGCCCGACCGCTGGGGCCAACGTCCTGACTTTC.

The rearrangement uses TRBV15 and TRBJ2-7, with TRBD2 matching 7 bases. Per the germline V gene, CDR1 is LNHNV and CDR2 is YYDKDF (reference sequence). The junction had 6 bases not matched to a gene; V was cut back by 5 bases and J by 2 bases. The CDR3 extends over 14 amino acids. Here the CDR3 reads CATSGLVPPYEQYF. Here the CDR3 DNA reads TGTGCCACCAGCGGACTAGTTCCCCCCTACGAGCAGTACTTC.

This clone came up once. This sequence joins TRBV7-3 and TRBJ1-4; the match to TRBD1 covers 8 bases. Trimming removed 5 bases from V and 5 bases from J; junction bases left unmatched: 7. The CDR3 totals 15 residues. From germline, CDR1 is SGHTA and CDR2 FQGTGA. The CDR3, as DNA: TGTGCCAGCAGCCCGGGACAGGTCAAGAATGAAAAACTGTTTTTT. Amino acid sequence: CASSPGQVKNEKLFF.

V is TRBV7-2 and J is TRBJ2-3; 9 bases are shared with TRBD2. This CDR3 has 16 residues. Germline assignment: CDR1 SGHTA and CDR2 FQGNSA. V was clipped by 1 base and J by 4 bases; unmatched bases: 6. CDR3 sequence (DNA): TGTGCCAGCAGCTTAGGGCTAGCGGGATTCTCAGATACGCAGTATTTT. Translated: CASSLGLAGFSDTQYF.

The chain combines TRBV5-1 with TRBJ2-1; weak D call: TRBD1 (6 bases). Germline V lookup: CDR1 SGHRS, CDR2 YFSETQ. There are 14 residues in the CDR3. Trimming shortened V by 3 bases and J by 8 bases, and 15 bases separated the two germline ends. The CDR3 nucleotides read TGCGCCAGCAGCTGGATCACAGGGTCGGATGAGCAGTTCTTC. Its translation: CASSWITGSDEQFF.

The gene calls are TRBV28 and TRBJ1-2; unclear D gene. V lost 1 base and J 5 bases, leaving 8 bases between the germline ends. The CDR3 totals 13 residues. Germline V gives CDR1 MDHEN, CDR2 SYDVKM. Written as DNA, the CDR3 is TGTGCCAGCAGTTTATTGGGTCTGTATGGCTACACCTTC. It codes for CASSLLGLYGYTF.

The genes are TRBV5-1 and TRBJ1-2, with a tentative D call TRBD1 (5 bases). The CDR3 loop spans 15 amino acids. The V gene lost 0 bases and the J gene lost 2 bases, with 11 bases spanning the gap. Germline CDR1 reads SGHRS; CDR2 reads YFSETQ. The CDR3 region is CASSLDRGMNYGYTF. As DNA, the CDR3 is TGCGCCAGCAGCTTGGATAGGGGAATGAACTATGGCTACACCTTC.

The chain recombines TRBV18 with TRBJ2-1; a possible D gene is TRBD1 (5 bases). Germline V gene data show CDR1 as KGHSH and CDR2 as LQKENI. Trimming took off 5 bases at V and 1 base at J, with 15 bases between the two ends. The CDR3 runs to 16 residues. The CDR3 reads CASSATAISSYNEQFF. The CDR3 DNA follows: TGTGCCAGCTCAGCGACAGCGATTTCTTCCTACAATGAGCAGTTCTTC.

The CDR3 coding sequence is TGTGCCTGGAGTCCCATCGGAGGTTCCGGAAACACCATATATTTT. It yields the protein CAWSPIGGSGNTIYF. The chain carries TRBV30 and TRBJ1-3, with no clear D. This CDR3 is built from 15 residues. Germline lookup yields CDR1 GTSNPN and CDR2 SVGIG (reference sequence). The germline V and J ends were trimmed by 2 bases and 4 bases, with 15 bases remaining between them.

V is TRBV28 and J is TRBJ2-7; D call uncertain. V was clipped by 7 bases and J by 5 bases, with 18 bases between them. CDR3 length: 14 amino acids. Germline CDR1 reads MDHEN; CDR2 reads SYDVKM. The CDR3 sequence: CASTPAGRLHEQYF. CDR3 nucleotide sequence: TGTGCCAGCACCCCCGCAGGTAGGCTCCACGAGCAGTACTTC.

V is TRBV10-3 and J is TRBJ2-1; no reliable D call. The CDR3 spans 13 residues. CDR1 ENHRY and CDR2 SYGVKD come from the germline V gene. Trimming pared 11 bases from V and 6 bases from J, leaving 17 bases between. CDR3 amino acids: CASREVNGNEQFF. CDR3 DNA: TGTGCCTCTCGAGAGGTGAATGGCAATGAGCAGTTCTTC.